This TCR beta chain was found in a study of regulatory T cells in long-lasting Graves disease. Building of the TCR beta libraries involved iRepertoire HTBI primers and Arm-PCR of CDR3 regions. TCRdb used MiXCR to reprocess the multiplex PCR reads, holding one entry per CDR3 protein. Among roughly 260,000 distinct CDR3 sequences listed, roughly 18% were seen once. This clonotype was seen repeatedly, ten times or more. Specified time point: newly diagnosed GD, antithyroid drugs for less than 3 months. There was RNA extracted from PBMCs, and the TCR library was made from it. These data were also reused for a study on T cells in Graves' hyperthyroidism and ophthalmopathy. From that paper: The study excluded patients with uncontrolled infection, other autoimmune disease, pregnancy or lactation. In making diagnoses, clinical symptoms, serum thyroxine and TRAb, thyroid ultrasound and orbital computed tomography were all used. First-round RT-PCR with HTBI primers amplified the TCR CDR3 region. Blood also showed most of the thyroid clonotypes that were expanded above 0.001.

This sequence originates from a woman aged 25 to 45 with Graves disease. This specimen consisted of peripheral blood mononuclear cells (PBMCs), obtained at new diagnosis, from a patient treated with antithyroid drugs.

This chain's CDR3 is CASSFFPNTGELFF. DNA for the CDR3: TGTGCCAGCAGCTTTTTTCCGAACACCGGGGAGCTGTTTTTT. The rearrangement links TRBV7-9 to TRBJ2-2; D is uncertain. The V end was cut by 3 bases, the J end by 0 bases, with 5 bases between. Germline CDR1 SEHNR, CDR2 FQNEAQ (reference sequence). This CDR3 is 14 amino acids long.